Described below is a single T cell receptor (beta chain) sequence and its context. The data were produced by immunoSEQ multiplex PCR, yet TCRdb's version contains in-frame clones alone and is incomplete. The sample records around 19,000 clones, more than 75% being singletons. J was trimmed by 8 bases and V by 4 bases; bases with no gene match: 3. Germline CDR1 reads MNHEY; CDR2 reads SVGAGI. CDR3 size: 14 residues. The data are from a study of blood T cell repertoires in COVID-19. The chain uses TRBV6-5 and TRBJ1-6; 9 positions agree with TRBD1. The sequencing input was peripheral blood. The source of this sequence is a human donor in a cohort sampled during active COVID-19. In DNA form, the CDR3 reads TGTGCCAGCAGTTCCGGGACAGGGTATTCACCCCTCCACTTT. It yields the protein CASSSGTGYSPLHF.